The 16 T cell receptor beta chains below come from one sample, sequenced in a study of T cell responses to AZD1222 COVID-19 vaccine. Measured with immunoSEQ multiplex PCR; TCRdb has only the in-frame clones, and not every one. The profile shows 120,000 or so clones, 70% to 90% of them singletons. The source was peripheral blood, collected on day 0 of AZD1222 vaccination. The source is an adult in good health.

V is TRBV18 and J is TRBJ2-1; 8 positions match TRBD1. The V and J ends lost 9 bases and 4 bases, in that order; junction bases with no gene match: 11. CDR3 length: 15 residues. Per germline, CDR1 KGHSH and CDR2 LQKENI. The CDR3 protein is CASQHSGGPYNEQFF. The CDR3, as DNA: TGTGCCAGTCAACACTCAGGGGGCCCATACAATGAGCAGTTCTTC.

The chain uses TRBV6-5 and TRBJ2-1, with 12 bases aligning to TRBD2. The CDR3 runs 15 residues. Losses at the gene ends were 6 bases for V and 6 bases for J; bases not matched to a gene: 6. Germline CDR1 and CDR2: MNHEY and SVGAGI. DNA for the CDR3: TGTGCCAGCAGGGGTCCTAGCGGGGGGGCCAATGAGCAGTTCTTC. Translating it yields CASRGPSGGANEQFF.

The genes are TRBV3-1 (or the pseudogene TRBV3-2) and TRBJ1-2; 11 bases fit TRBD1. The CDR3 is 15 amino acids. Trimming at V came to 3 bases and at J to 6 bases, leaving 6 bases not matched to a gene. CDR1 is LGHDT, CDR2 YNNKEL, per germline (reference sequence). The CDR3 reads CASSQGRTGGHGYTF. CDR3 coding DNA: TGTGCCAGCAGCCAGGGTCGGACAGGGGGCCATGGCTACACCTTC.

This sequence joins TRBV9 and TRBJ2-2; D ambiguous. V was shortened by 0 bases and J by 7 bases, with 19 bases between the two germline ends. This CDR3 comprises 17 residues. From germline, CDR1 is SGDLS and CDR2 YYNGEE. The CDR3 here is CASSVVAGQTRGGELFF. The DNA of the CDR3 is TGTGCCAGCAGCGTAGTTGCAGGCCAAACAAGAGGCGGGGAGCTGTTTTTT.

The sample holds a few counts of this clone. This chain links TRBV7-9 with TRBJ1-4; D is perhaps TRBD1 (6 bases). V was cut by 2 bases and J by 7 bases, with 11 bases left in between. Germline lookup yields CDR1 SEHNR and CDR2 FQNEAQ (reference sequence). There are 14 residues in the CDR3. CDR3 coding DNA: TGTGCCAGCAGCTTACAGACAGGACGTGAAAAACTGTTTTTT. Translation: CASSLQTGREKLFF.

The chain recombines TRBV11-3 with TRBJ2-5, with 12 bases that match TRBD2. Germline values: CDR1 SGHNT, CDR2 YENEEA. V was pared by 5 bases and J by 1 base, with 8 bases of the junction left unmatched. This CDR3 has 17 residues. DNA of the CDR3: TGTGCCAGCAGCAAGGGACTAGCGGGTTCCTCCCAAGAGACCCAGTACTTC. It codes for CASSKGLAGSSQETQYF.

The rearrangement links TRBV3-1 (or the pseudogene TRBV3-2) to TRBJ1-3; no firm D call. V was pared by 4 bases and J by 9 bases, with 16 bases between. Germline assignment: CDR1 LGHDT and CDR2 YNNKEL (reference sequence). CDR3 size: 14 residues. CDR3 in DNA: TGTGCCAGCAGCCCCCCAATTGGGCTTGGCACCATATATTTT. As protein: CASSPPIGLGTIYF.

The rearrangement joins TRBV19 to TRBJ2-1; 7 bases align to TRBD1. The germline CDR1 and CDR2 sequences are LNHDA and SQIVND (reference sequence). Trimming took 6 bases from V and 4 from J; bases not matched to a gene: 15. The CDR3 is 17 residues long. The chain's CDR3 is CASSPIQRTGLYNEQFF. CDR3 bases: TGTGCCAGTAGCCCCATACAGAGGACAGGCCTGTACAATGAGCAGTTCTTC.

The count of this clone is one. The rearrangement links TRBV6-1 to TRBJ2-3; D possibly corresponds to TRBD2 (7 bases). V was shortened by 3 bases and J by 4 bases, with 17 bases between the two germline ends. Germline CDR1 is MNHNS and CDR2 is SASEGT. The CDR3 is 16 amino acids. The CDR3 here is CASSEGGRGFSDTQYF. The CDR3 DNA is TGTGCCAGCAGTGAGGGTGGGAGGGGGTTCTCAGATACGCAGTATTTT.

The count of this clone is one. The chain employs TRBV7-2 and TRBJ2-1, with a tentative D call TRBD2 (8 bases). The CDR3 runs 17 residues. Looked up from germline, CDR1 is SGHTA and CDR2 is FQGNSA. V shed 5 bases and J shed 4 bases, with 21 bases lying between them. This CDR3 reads CASSPNGGGQRYNEQFF. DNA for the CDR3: TGTGCCAGCAGCCCCAACGGGGGGGGACAGAGGTACAATGAGCAGTTCTTC.

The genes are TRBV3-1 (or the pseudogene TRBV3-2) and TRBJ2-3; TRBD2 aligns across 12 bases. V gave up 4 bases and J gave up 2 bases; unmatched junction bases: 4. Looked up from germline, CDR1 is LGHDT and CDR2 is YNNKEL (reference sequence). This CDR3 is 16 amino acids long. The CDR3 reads CASSRRLAGDTDTQYF. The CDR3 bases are TGTGCCAGCAGCCGACGACTAGCGGGAGACACAGATACGCAGTATTTT.

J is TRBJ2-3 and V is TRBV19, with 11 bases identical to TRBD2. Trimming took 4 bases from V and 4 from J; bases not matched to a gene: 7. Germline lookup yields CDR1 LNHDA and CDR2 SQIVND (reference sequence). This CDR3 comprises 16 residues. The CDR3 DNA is TGTGCCAGTAGTAGCCCAACTAGCGGGGGCTCAGATACGCAGTATTTT. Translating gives CASSSPTSGGSDTQYF.

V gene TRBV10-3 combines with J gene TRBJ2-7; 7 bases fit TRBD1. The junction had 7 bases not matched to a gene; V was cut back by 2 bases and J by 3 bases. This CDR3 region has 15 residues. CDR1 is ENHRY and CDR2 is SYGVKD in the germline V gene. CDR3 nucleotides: TGTGCCATCAGTGAGGGACCACAGGGGAGCTACGAGCAGTACTTC. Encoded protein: CAISEGPQGSYEQYF.

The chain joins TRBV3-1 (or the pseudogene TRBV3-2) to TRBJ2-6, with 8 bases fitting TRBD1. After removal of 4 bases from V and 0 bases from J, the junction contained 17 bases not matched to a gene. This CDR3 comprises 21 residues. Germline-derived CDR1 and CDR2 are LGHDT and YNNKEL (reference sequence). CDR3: CASSLPLGLWDRSSGANVLTF. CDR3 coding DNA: TGTGCCAGCAGCCTCCCTTTGGGCCTGTGGGACAGGAGCTCTGGGGCCAACGTCCTGACTTTC.

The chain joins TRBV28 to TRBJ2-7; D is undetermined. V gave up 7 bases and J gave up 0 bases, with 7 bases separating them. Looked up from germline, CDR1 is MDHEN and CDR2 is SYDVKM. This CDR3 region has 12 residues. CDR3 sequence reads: CASNPNSYEQYF. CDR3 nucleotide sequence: TGTGCCAGCAACCCCAACTCCTACGAGCAGTACTTC. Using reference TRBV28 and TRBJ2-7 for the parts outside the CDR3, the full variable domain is DVKVTQSSRYLVKRTGEKVFLECVQDMDHENMFWYRQDPGLGLRLIYFSYDVKMKEKGDIPEGYSVSREKKERFSLILESASTNQTSMYLCASNPNSYEQYFGPGTRLTVT.

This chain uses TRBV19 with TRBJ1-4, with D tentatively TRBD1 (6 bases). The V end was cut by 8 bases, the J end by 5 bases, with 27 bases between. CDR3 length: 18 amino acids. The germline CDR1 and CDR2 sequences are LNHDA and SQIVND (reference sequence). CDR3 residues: CASAAPQGLSVGNEKLFF. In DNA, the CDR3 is TGTGCCAGTGCCGCCCCACAGGGTCTGAGTGTCGGAAATGAAAAACTGTTTTTT.